Listed below are T cell receptor beta chains from one sample, sequenced in a study of cytomegalovirus exposure and HLA in healthy donors. The table came from immunoSEQ multiplex PCR; TCRdb's copy has only in-frame clones and leaves some out. This listing includes about 51,000 clones. The specimen was PBMCs. The source is a man aged 40-49 years in good health and CMV-seropositive. Both conserved end residues are trimmed from each CDR3.

j_call v_call cdr3_aa
TRBJ2-7 TRBV10-3 AIRLADTYEQY
TRBJ2-5 TRBV4-2 ASSQDGTAGVETQY
TRBJ1-1 TRBV5-4 ASSSQGDTEAF
TRBJ1-3 TRBV9 ASSLTGPVSGNTVY
TRBJ1-5 TRBV2 ATATGDQPQH
TRBJ2-3 TRBV5-8 ASRSSGVDTQY
TRBJ2-7 TRBV4-3 ASSQEGDRGYEQY
TRBJ2-1 TRBV5-1 ASSLVAGGQNNEQF
TRBJ1-4 TRBV27 ASSSDQGNEKLF
TRBJ1-1 TRBV18 ASSPGQGVWNTEAF
TRBJ1-5 TRBV18 ASSPYRGALASNQPQH
TRBJ2-2 TRBV9 ASSVGAPGGRGVGELF
TRBJ1-4 TRBV2 ASSGEYEKLF
TRBJ2-3 TRBV5-4 ASAGLNTDTQY
TRBJ2-7 TRBV6-5 ASGGRGGGSYEQY
TRBJ1-1 TRBV7-2 ASSKYTGADEAF
TRBJ2-1 TRBV4-1 ASSLGLAGANEQF
TRBJ2-5 TRBV9 ASSVGGGGGTETQY
TRBJ2-5 TRBV2 ASKDGDYTLETQY
TRBJ2-1 TRBV28 ASSSRDTQQVI
TRBJ1-5 TRBV5-6 ASSLGTGSGQPQH
TRBJ2-7 TRBV7-9 ASGTTGTVHEQY
TRBJ1-1 TRBV27 ASSLSRGAGTEAF
TRBJ2-7 TRBV14 ASSQRVTGYEQY
TRBJ1-3 TRBV5-6 ASSYRGTIY
TRBJ1-4 TRBV6-1 ASSQQGPNEKLF
TRBJ1-5 TRBV19 ASSKGDAGNQPQH
TRBJ2-7 TRBV9 ASSVVPQTTLSEQY